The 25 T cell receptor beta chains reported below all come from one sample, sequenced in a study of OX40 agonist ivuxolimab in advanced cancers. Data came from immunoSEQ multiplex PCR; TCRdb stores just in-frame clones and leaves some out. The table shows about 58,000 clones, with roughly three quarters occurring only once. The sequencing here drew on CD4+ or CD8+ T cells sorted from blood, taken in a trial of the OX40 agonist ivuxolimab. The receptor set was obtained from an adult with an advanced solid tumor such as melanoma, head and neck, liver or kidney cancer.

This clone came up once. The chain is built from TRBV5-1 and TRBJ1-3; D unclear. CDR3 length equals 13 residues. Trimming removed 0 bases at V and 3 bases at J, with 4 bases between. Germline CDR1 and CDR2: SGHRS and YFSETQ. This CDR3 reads CASSLELGNTIYF. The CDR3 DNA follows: TGCGCCAGCAGCTTGGAGCTTGGAAACACCATATATTTT. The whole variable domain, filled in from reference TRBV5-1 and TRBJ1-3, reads KAGVTQTPRYLIKTRGQQVTLSCSPISGHRSVSWYQQTPGQGLQFLFEYFSETQRNKGNFPGRFSGRQFSNSRSEMNVSTLELGDSALYLCASSLELGNTIYFGEGSWLTVV.

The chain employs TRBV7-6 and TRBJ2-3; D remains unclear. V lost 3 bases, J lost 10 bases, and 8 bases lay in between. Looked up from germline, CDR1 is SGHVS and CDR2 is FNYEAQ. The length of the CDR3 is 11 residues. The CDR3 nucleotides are TGTGCCAGCAGCTTGGGCGGATCGCAGTATTTT. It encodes CASSLGGSQYF. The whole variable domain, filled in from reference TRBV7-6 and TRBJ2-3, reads GAGVSQSPRYKVTKRGQDVALRCDPISGHVSLYWYRQALGQGPEFLTYFNYEAQQDKSGLPNDRFSAERPEGSISTLTIQRTEQRDSAMYRCASSLGGSQYFGPGTRLTVL.

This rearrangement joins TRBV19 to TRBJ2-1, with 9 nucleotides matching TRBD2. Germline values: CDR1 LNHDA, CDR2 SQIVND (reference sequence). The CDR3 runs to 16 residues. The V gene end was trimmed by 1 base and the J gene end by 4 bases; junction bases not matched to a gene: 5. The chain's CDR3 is CASSIVASGIYNEQFF. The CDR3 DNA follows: TGTGCCAGTAGTATAGTCGCTAGCGGGATATACAATGAGCAGTTCTTC. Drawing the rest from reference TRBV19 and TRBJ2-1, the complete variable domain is DGGITQSPKYLFRKEGQNVTLSCEQNLNHDAMYWYRQDPGQGLRLIYYSQIVNDFQKGDIAEGYSVSREKKESFPLTVTSAQKNPTAFYLCASSIVASGIYNEQFFGPGTRLTVL.

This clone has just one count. CDR3 residues: CASSLVWRENANEQFF. In nucleotides, the CDR3 is TGCGCCAGCAGCTTGGTGTGGCGGGAGAACGCGAATGAGCAGTTCTTC. This chain links TRBV5-1 with TRBJ2-1; 7 bases are shared with TRBD2. From germline, CDR1 is SGHRS and CDR2 YFSETQ. This CDR3 has 16 residues. Trimming removed 0 bases from V and 7 bases from J; junction bases left unmatched: 10. Using reference TRBV5-1 and TRBJ2-1 for the parts outside the CDR3, the full variable domain is KAGVTQTPRYLIKTRGQQVTLSCSPISGHRSVSWYQQTPGQGLQFLFEYFSETQRNKGNFPGRFSGRQFSNSRSEMNVSTLELGDSALYLCASSLVWRENANEQFFGPGTRLTVL.

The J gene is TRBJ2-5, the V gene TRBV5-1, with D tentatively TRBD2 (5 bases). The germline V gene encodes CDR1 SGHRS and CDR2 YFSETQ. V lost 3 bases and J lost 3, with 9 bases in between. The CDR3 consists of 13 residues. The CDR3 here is CASSSGLKETQYF. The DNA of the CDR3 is TGCGCCAGCAGCTCCGGACTGAAAGAGACCCAGTACTTC.

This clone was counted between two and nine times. As DNA, the CDR3 is TGTGCCAGCAGCACCATAGCGGGTCTAATCAATGAGCAGTTCTTC. Translation gives CASSTIAGLINEQFF. V usage is TRBV7-6 and J usage is TRBJ2-1; TRBD2 aligns across 7 bases. The V gene's germline CDR1 is SGHVS and CDR2 FNYEAQ. V lost 5 bases to trimming and J lost 6 bases; unmatched junction nucleotides: 10. The CDR3 length is 15 residues.

The CDR3 protein is CATQSGTEYYEQYF. CDR3 in DNA: TGTGCCACCCAATCCGGGACAGAATACTACGAGCAGTACTTC. V and J are TRBV5-4 and TRBJ2-7, with 7 bases lining up with TRBD1. The junction had 12 bases not matched to a gene; V was cut back by 9 bases and J by 3 bases. The CDR3 has 14 amino acids. Germline CDR1 SGHNT, CDR2 YYREEE (reference sequence). The variable domain in full, with the rest retrieved from reference TRBV5-4 and TRBJ2-7, is ETGVTQSPTHLIKTRGQQVTLRCSSQSGHNTVSWYQQALGQGPQFIFQYYREEENGRGNFPPRFSGLQFPNYSSELNVNALELDDSALYLCATQSGTEYYEQYFGPGTRLTVT.

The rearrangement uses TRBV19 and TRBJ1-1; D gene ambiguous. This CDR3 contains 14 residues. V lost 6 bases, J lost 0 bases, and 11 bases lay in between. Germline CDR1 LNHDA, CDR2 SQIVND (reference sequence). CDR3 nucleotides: TGTGCCAGTAGGAGAAGAGAGCTGAACACTGAAGCTTTCTTT. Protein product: CASRRRELNTEAFF.

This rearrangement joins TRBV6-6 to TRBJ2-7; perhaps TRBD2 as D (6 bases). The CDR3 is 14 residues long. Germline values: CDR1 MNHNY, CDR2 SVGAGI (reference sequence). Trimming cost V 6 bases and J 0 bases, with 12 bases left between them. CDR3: CASSRERGSYEQYF. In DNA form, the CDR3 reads TGTGCCAGCAGCCGGGAGAGAGGCTCCTACGAGCAGTACTTC.

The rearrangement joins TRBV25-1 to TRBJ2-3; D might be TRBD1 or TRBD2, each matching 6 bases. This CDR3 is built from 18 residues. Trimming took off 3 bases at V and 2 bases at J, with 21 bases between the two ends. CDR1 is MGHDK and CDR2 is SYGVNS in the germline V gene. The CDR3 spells CASSERVGGRGYTDTQYF. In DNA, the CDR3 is TGTGCCAGCAGTGAGAGGGTAGGGGGGCGGGGATACACAGATACGCAGTATTTT.

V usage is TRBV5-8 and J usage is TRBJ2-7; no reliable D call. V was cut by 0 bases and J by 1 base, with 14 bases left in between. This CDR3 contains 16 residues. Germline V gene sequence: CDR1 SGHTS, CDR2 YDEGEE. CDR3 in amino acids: CASSLAYRTDSYEQYF. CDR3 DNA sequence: TGTGCCAGCAGCTTGGCCTACAGAACGGATTCCTACGAGCAGTACTTC.

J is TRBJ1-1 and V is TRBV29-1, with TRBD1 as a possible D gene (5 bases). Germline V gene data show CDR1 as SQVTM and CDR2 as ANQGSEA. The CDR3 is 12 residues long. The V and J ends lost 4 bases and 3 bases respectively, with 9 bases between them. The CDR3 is CSVGGGYTEAFF. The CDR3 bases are TGCAGCGTTGGGGGGGGGTACACTGAAGCTTTCTTT.

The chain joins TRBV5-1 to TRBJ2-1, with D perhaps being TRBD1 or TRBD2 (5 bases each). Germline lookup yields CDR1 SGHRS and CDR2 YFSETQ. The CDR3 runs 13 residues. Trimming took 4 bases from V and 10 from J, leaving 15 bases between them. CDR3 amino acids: CASSGGRVEEQFF. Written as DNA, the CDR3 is TGCGCCAGCAGCGGGGGAAGGGTCGAAGAGCAGTTCTTC.

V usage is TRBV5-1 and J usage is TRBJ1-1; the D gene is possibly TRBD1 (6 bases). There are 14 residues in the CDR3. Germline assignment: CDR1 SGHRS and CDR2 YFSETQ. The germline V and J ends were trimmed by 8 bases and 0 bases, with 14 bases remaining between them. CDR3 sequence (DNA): TGCGCCAGTTACCTGGGGGGCTTGAACACTGAAGCTTTCTTT. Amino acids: CASYLGGLNTEAFF.

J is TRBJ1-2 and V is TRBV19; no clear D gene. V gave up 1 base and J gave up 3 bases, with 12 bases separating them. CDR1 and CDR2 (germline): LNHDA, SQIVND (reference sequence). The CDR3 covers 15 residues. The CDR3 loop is CASSIGNIGYYGYTF. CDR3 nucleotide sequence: TGTGCCAGTAGTATAGGAAATATAGGATACTATGGCTACACCTTC.

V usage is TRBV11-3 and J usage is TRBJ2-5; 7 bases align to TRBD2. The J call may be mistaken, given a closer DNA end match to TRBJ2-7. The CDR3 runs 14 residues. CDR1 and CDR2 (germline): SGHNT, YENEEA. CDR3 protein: CASSLRGEGGEQYF. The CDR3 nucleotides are TGTGCCAGCAGCTTACGGGGGGAGGGTGGCGAGCAGTACTTC.

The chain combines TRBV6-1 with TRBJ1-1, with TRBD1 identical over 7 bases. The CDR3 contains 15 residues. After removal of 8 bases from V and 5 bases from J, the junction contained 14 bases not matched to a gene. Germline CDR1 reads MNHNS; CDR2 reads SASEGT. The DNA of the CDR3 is TGTGCCAGCGGTATAAACCCGACAGGGAGTACTGAAGCTTTCTTT. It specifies CASGINPTGSTEAFF.

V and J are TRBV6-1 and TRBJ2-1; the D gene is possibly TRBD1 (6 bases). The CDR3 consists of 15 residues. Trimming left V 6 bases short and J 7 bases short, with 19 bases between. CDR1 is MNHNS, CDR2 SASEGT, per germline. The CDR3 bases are TGTGCCAGCAGCCCTCAGGGGTGGGCGGTGAATGAGCAGTTCTTC. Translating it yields CASSPQGWAVNEQFF.

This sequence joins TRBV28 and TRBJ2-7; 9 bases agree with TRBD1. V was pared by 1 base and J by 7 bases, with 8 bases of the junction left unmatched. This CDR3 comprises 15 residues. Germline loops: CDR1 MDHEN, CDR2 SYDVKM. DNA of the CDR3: TGTGCCAGCAGTTTATCAAAGACAGGGGGGAGGGAGCAGTACTTC. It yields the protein CASSLSKTGGREQYF. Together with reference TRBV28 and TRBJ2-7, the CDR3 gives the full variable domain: DVKVTQSSRYLVKRTGEKVFLECVQDMDHENMFWYRQDPGLGLRLIYFSYDVKMKEKGDIPEGYSVSREKKERFSLILESASTNQTSMYLCASSLSKTGGREQYFGPGTRLTVT.

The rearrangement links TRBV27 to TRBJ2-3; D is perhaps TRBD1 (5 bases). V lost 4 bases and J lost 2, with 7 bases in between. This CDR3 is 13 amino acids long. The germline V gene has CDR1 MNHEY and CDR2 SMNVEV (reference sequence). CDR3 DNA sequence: TGTGCCAGCAGTTCGACAGACACAGATACGCAGTATTTT. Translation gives CASSSTDTDTQYF.

The CDR3 region is CASSDPGQGRPEAFF. In DNA form, the CDR3 reads TGTGCCAGCAGTGACCCCGGACAGGGACGCCCTGAAGCTTTCTTT. V and J are TRBV6-1 and TRBJ1-1; 8 bases are a match to TRBD1. The CDR3 has 15 residues. J was trimmed by 6 bases and V by 3 bases; bases with no gene match: 9. Per germline, CDR1 MNHNS and CDR2 SASEGT.

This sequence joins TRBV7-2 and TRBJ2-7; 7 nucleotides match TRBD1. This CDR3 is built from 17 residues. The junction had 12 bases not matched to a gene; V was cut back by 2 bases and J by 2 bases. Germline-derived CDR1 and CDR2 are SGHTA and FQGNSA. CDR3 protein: CASSLTAWDSSAYEQYF. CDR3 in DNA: TGTGCCAGCAGCTTAACCGCCTGGGACAGCTCCGCCTACGAGCAGTACTTC.

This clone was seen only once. Written as DNA, the CDR3 is TGCGCCAGCAATGGGGGACAGGGAGAGACCCAGTACTTC. It codes for CASNGGQGETQYF. The V call is TRBV5-1, the J call TRBJ2-5; TRBD1 aligns across 9 bases. Germline V CDR1 and CDR2: SGHRS, YFSETQ. This CDR3 contains 13 residues. V lost 6 bases to trimming and J lost 4 bases; unmatched junction nucleotides: 4.

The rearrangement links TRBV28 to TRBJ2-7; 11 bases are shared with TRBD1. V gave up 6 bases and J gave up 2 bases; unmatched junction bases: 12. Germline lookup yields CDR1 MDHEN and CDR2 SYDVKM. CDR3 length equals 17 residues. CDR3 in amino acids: CASSRRPPGQGAYEQYF. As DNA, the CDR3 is TGTGCCAGCAGCCGTAGACCACCGGGACAGGGGGCCTACGAGCAGTACTTC.

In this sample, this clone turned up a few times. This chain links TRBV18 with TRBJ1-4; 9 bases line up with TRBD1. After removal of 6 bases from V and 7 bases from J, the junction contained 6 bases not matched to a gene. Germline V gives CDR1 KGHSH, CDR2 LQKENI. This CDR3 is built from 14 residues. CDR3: CASSPGTGSEKLFF. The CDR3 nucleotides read TGTGCCAGCTCGCCCGGGACAGGGAGTGAAAAACTGTTTTTT.